This T cell receptor beta chain derives from a study of T cell repertoires in cytomegalovirus infection (dated by TCRdb to 2018 to 2020). Background on the whole study: The HLA type of each donor mattered for the analysis, because public TCR beta signatures pointed to carriage of CMV infection along with the matching HLA type.

Results and caveats for the whole study, not just this receptor: The ex vivo response was dominated by HLA-C-restricted CMV-specific TCR beta clonotypes, which also provided the single most frequent clonotype in two of eight donors. In both this cohort and an independent cohort of several hundred donors, the cumulative frequency of public TCR beta family members distinguished carriers of CMV infection plus the relevant HLA type.

With regard to this clonotype: The antigen it recognizes is unknown. Within one base of it there is no much larger clone, and no base qualities were kept.

The trim is 3 bases for V and 0 bases for J, with a gap of 10 bases between the germline ends. CDR1 and CDR2 (DFQATT, SNEGSKA) derive from the germline V gene (reference sequence). The CDR3 has 14 amino acids, counting the end cysteine and phenylalanine. Only the CDR3 portion is preserved as DNA: 42 bases, with reading frame beginning at the first base. Sequencing took place on an Illumina HiSeq 1500. Using fastp at Q25 and MiXCR, TCRdb reprocessed the public reads and kept productive beta chains. One record per CDR3 amino acid sequence lists the most common genes and DNA. This sample has some 57,000 distinct CDR3 sequences in its table, and 33% of those were observed once. Nearly 70% of the sample lies in the top ten.

The sample comprised PBMCs, sequenced either directly or after in vitro stimulation (not recorded which). The clonotype originates from a human donor in good health (CMV status not recorded). Some clones in this sample may be carry-over from other donors' samples. Here the chain combines TRBV20-1 and TRBJ2-3, with the D gene not clear enough to name. The CDR3 here reads CSASLGWSTDTQYF. The sequenced DNA: TGCAGTGCTAGTTTGGGTTGGAGCACAGATACGCAGTATTTT.